The 12 T cell receptor beta chains in this list originate from one sample, sequenced in a study of beta chain features in type 1 diabetes. These receptors are not linked to any known antigen. General study findings and limits: All four CD4+ subsets of Type 1 diabetes patients contained TCRB CDR3s that were moderately but significantly shorter.

Every bit of the isolated RNA underwent reverse transcription, so sequencing read expressed TCRB transcripts. This table comes from immunoSEQ multiplex PCR, and its TCRdb copy is limited to in-frame clones, with some not included. Of 600,000 or so clones in the sample, over 13% were seen once. Sequencing input: naive CD4+ T cells from blood. These receptors all come from a man younger than 35 with type 1 diabetes.

This clone has a handful of counts. The junction differs from germline at one of its ends, possibly a read error. This chain links TRBV30 with TRBJ2-2; D perhaps matches TRBD2 (6 bases). The CDR3 length is 12 residues. Germline CDR1 GTSNPN, CDR2 SVGIG (reference sequence). CDR3 nucleotide sequence: TGTGCATGGATGGAGGGCACCGGGGAGCTGTTTTTT. Translating gives CAWMEGTGELFF.

This clone was seen a few times. V gene TRBV7-6 combines with J gene TRBJ2-3; D gene unclear. Trimming took off 2 bases at V and 2 bases at J, with 8 bases between the two ends. This CDR3 has 14 amino acids. Germline CDR1 SGHVS, CDR2 FNYEAQ. In nucleotides, the CDR3 is TGTGCCAGCAGCTTACGGACGAACACAGATACGCAGTATTTT. Translated, it gives CASSLRTNTDTQYF.

This chain links TRBV29-1 with TRBJ1-5, with 12 positions matching TRBD1. Germline-derived CDR1 and CDR2 are SQVTM and ANQGSEA. V dropped 6 bases and J dropped 6; count of bases not matched to a gene: 6. The CDR3 is made up of 14 amino acids. The CDR3 region is CSVTGTGGGQPQHF. CDR3 DNA: TGCAGCGTCACTGGGACAGGGGGCGGTCAGCCCCAGCATTTT.

V and J are TRBV6-5 and TRBJ2-7, with D possibly being TRBD1 (5 bases). The germline V and J ends were trimmed by 8 bases and 2 bases, with 16 bases remaining between them. This CDR3 contains 14 residues. Germline CDR1 MNHEY, CDR2 SVGAGI. The CDR3 loop reads CASGQQTVPYEQYF. CDR3 bases: TGTGCCAGCGGGCAACAGACAGTGCCCTACGAGCAGTACTTC.

The genes are TRBV9 and TRBJ2-2; TRBD1 aligns across 10 bases. Germline CDR1 SGDLS, CDR2 YYNGEE. The CDR3 is 16 residues long. V lost 3 bases, J lost 5 bases, and 7 bases stayed unmatched. CDR3 DNA sequence: TGTGCCAGCAGCGCCCCCGGGACAGGGGAAACCGGGGAGCTGTTTTTT. Encoded protein: CASSAPGTGETGELFF.

The V and J genes are TRBV5-1 and TRBJ2-5; maybe TRBD1 (5 bases). CDR3 size: 14 residues. The germline V gene encodes CDR1 SGHRS and CDR2 YFSETQ. V was clipped by 4 bases and J by 3 bases, with 13 bases between them. The CDR3 bases are TGCGCCAGCAGCCCTCTGATAGGGGAAGAGACCCAGTACTTC. This sequence encodes CASSPLIGEETQYF.

The sample holds a few counts of this clone. The genes are TRBV2 and TRBJ1-2; D is uncertain. Germline-derived CDR1 and CDR2 are SNHLY and FYNNEI. There are 14 residues in the CDR3. V was pared by 5 bases and J by 2 bases, with 12 bases between. The CDR3 DNA follows: TGTGCCAGCAGTCAAAGGACCGTCAACTATGGCTACACCTTC. Translated, it gives CASSQRTVNYGYTF. Full variable domain (outside the CDR3, taken from reference TRBV2 and TRBJ1-2): EPEVTQTPSHQVTQMGQEVILRCVPISNHLYFYWYRQILGQKVEFLVSFYNNEISEKSEIFDDQFSVERPDGSNFTLKIRSTKLEDSAMYFCASSQRTVNYGYTFGSGTRLTVV.

This chain joins TRBV5-6 and TRBJ2-7, with 13 bases lining up with TRBD2. Germline values: CDR1 SGHDT, CDR2 YYEEEE. The CDR3 is 16 amino acids. V lost 0 bases, J lost 2 bases, and 2 bases stayed unmatched. The CDR3 loop reads CASSLAGTSGTYEQYF. The CDR3 DNA sequence: TGTGCCAGCAGCTTGGCCGGGACTAGCGGGACCTACGAGCAGTACTTC.

J is TRBJ2-3 and V is TRBV30; TRBD1 might be the D (7 bases). Trimming removed 0 bases from V and 10 bases from J, with 11 bases in between. The germline V gene has CDR1 GTSNPN and CDR2 SVGIG (reference sequence). The CDR3 sequence is 12 residues long. The CDR3 here is CAWSVQGRSQYF. The CDR3 DNA sequence: TGTGCCTGGAGTGTACAGGGGAGGTCGCAGTATTTT.

This clone was counted only a few times. The V gene is TRBV4-2, the J gene TRBJ2-1; 7 bases map to TRBD1. This CDR3 spans 15 amino acids. The junction had 8 bases not matched to a gene; V was cut back by 4 bases and J by 5 bases. Germline V gene data show CDR1 as LGHNA and CDR2 as YNFKEQ. The CDR3 spells CASSRRQGANNEQFF. The DNA for the CDR3 is TGTGCCAGCAGCCGCAGACAGGGTGCAAACAATGAGCAGTTCTTC.

This clone was counted a few times. This rearrangement joins TRBV10-3 to TRBJ1-5; no clear D gene. V shed 5 bases and J shed 1 base, with 6 bases lying between them. Germline values: CDR1 ENHRY, CDR2 SYGVKD. CDR3 length equals 13 residues. DNA for the CDR3: TGTGCCATCAGTCCCGGGAGCAATCAGCCCCAGCATTTT. Encoded protein: CAISPGSNQPQHF.

This clone was seen a handful of times. This chain connects TRBV7-9 to TRBJ2-7; D unclear. Germline V gene sequence: CDR1 SEHNR, CDR2 FQNEAQ (reference sequence). This CDR3 is built from 13 residues. V was pared by 5 bases and J by 6 bases, with 14 bases between. CDR3 protein: CASSPPSSSEQYF. DNA for the CDR3: TGTGCCAGCAGCCCCCCGAGCAGTTCCGAGCAGTACTTC.